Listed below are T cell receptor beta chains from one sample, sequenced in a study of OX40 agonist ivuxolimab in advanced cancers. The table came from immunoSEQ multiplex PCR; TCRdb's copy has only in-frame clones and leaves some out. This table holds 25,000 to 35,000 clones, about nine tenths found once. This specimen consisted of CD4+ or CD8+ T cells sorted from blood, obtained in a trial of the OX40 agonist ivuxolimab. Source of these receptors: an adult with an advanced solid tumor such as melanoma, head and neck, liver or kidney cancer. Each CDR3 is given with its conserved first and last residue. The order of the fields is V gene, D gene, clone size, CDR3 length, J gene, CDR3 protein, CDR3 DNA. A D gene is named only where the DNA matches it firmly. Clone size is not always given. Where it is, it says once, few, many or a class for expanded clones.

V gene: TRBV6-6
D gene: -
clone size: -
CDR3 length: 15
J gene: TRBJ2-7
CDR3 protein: CASSYERDPLYEQYF
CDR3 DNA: TGTGCCAGCAGTTACGAAAGGGACCCTCTTTACGAGCAGTACTTC

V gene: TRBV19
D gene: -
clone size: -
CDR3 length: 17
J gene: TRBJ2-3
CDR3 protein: CASSITGIGSEADTQYF
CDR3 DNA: TGTGCCAGTAGTATCACAGGGATCGGTAGCGAAGCAGATACGCAGTATTTT

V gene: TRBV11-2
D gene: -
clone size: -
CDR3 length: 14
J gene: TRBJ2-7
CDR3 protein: CASSLGTGSYEQYF
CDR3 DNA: TGTGCCAGCAGCTTAGGGACTGGCTCCTACGAGCAGTACTTC

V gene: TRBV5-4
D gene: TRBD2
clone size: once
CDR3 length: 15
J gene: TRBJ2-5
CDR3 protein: CASSQGLAGAETQYF
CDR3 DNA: TGTGCCAGCAGCCAAGGACTAGCGGGGGCGGAGACCCAGTACTTC

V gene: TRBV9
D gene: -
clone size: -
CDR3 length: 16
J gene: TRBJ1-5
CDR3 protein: CASSQAPEGWNQPQHF
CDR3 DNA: TGTGCCAGCAGCCAGGCCCCGGAGGGATGGAATCAGCCCCAGCATTTT

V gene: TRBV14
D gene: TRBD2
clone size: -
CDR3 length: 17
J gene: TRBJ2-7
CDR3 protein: CASSQAPSGGHTYEQYF
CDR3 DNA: TGTGCCAGCAGCCAAGCCCCTAGCGGGGGGCATACCTACGAGCAGTACTTC

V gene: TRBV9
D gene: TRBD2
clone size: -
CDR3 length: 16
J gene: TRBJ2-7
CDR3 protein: CASSVGSSGGSYEQYF
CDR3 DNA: TGTGCCAGCAGCGTAGGGTCCAGCGGGGGGTCCTACGAGCAGTACTTC

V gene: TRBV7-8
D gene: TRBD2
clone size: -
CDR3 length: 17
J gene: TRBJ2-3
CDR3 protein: CASSLGLAGHLADTQYF
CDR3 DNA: TGTGCCAGCAGCTTAGGGCTAGCGGGACACTTGGCGGATACGCAGTATTTT

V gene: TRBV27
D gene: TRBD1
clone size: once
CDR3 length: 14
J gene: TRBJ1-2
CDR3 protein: CASPSMDRVDGYTF
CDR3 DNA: TGTGCCAGCCCGTCCATGGACAGGGTCGATGGCTACACCTTC

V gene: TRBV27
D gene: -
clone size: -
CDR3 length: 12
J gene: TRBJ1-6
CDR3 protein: CASSILDSPLHF
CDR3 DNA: TGTGCCAGCAGCATCTTGGATTCACCCCTCCACTTT

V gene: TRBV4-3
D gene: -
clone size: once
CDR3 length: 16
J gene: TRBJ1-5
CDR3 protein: CASSQEPGTPDQPQHF
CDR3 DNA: TGCGCCAGCAGCCAAGAACCCGGGACACCGGATCAGCCCCAGCATTTT

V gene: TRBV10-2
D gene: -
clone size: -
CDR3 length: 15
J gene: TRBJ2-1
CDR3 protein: CASKIGGRSYNEQFF
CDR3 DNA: TGCGCCAGCAAGATAGGGGGACGGTCCTACAATGAGCAGTTCTTC

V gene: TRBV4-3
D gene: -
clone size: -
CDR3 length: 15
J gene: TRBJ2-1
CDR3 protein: CASSQAIATNNEQFF
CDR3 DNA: TGCGCCAGCAGCCAAGCAATAGCGACTAACAATGAGCAGTTCTTC

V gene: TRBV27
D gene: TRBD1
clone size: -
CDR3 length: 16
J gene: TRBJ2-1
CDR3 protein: CASSCWTGLSYNEQFF
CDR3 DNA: TGTGCCAGCAGTTGTTGGACAGGGCTCTCCTACAATGAGCAGTTCTTC

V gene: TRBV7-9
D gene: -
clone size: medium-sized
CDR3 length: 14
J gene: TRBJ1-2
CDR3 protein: CASSSLHSFYGYTF
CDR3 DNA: TGTGCCAGCAGCTCCCTACACAGCTTCTATGGCTACACCTTC

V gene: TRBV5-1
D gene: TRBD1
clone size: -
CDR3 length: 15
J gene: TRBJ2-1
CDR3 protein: CASSSTGHSYNEQFF
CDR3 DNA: TGCGCCAGCAGCTCGACAGGGCACTCCTACAATGAGCAGTTCTTC

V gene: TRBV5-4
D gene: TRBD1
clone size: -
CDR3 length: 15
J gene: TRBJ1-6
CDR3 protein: CASSETGDYNSPLHF
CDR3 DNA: TGTGCCAGCAGCGAGACAGGGGATTATAATTCACCCCTCCACTTT

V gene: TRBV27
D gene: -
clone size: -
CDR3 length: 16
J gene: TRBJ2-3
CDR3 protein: CASSLRSSVGTDTQYF
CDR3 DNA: TGTGCCAGCAGTTTAAGGTCTAGTGTGGGCACAGATACGCAGTATTTT

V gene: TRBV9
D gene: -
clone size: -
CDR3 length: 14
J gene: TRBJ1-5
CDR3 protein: CASSVDGGNQPQHF
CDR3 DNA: TGTGCCAGCAGCGTAGATGGTGGGAATCAGCCCCAGCATTTT

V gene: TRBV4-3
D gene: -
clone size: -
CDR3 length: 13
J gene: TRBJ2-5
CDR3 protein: CASSQGLQETQYF
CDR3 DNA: TGCGCCAGCAGCCAGGGCCTTCAAGAGACCCAGTACTTC

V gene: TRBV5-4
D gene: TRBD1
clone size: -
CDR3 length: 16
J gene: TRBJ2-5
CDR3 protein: CASSLGGQGIQETQYF
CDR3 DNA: TGTGCCAGCAGCTTGGGGGGACAGGGGATACAAGAGACCCAGTACTTC

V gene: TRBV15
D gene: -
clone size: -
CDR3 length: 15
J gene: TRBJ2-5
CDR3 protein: CATSRDGIGQETQYF
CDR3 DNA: TGTGCCACCAGCAGAGATGGAATAGGGCAAGAGACCCAGTACTTC

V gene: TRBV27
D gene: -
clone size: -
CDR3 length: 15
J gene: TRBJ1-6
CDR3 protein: CASSLSGGAGSPLHF
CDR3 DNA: TGTGCCAGCAGTTTAAGTGGGGGGGCCGGTTCACCCCTCCACTTT

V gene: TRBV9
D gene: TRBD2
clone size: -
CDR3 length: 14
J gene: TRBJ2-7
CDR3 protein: CASSVAGGGDEQYF
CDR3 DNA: TGTGCCAGCAGCGTAGCTGGGGGAGGGGATGAGCAGTACTTC

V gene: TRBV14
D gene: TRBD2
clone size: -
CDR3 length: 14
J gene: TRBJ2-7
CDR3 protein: CASSQGGGLGEQYF
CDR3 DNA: TGTGCCAGCAGCCAAGGCGGGGGGCTCGGGGAGCAGTACTTC

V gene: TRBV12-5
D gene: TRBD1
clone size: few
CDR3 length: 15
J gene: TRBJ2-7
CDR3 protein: CASGFRDRRTYEQYF
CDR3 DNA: TGTGCTAGTGGTTTCCGGGACAGGAGAACCTACGAGCAGTACTTC

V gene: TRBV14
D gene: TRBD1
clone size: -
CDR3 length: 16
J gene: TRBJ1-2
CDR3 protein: CASSQTGGTGPDGYTF
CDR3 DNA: TGTGCCAGCAGCCAAACGGGCGGGACAGGGCCCGATGGCTACACCTTC

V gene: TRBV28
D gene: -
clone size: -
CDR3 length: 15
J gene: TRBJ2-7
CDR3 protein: CASRTMWDFSYEQYF
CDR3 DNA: TGTGCCAGCAGGACCATGTGGGACTTCTCCTACGAGCAGTACTTC

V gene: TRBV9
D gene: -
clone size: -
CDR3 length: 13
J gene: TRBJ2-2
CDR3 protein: CASSVGGTGELFF
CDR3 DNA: TGTGCCAGCAGCGTAGGGGGCACCGGGGAGCTGTTTTTT

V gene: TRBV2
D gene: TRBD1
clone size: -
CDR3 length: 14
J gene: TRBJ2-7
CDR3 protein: CASSEGDSLYEQYF
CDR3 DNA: TGTGCCAGCAGCGAGGGGGACAGCTTGTACGAGCAGTACTTC

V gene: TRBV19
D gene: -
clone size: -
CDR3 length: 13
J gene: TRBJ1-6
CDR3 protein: CASSIDLNSPLHF
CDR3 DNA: TGTGCCAGTAGTATTGACCTGAATTCACCCCTCCACTTT

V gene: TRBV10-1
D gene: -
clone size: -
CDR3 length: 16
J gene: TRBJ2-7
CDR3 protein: CASSDQGEVGSYEQYF
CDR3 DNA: TGCGCCAGCAGTGACCAGGGTGAAGTCGGCTCCTACGAGCAGTACTTC

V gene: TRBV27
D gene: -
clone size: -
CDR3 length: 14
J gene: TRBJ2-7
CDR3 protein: CASSPNILGSEQYF
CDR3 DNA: TGTGCCAGCAGTCCAAACATACTAGGGAGCGAGCAGTACTTC

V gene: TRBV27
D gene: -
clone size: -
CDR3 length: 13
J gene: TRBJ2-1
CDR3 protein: CASSWGGGNEQFF
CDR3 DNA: TGTGCCAGCAGTTGGGGAGGGGGCAATGAGCAGTTCTTC

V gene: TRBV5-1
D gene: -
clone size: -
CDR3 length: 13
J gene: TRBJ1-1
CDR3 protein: CASSFSGYTEAFF
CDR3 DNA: TGCGCCAGCAGCTTTTCAGGGTACACTGAAGCTTTCTTT

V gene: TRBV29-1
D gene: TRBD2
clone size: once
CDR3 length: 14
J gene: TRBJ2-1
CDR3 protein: CSVEGGVIYNEQFF
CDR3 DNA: TGCAGCGTTGAGGGGGGGGTAATCTACAATGAGCAGTTCTTC

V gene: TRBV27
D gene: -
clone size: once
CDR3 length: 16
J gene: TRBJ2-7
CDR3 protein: CASSLSGAGVSYEQYF
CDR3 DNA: TGTGCCAGCAGCTTGTCGGGGGCGGGGGTCTCCTACGAGCAGTACTTC

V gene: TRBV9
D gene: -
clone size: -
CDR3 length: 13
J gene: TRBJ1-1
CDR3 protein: CASSAWLNTEAFF
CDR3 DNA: TGTGCCAGCAGCGCGTGGCTGAACACTGAAGCTTTCTTT

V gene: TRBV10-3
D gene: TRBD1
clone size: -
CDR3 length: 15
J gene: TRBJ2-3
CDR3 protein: CATSGQGRGSDTQYF
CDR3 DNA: TGTGCCACGTCGGGACAGGGGCGGGGGTCCGATACGCAGTATTTT

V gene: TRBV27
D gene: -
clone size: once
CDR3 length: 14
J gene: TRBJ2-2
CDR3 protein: CASSLYSGAGELFF
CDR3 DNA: TGTGCCAGCAGTTTATATAGCGGAGCCGGGGAGCTGTTTTTT

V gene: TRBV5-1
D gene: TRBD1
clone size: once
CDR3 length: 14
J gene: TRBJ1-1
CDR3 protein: CASSLGQGASEAFF
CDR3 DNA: TGCGCCAGCAGCTTGGGACAGGGGGCTTCTGAAGCTTTCTTT

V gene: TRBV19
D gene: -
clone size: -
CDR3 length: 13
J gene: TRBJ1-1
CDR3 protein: CASSIVENTEAFF
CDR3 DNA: TGTGCCAGTAGTATAGTTGAGAACACTGAAGCTTTCTTT

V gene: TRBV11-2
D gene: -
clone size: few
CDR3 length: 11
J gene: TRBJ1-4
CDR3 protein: CASSLREKLFF
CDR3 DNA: TGTGCCAGCAGCTTACGTGAAAAACTGTTTTTT

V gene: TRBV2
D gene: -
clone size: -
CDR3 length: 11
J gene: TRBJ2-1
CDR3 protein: CASSEKAEQFF
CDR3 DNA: TGTGCCAGCAGTGAAAAAGCCGAGCAGTTCTTC

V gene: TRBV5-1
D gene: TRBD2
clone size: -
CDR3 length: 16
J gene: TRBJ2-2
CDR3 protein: CASSQLAGTNTGELFF
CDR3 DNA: TGCGCCAGCAGCCAACTAGCGGGGACGAACACCGGGGAGCTGTTTTTT